The clone carrying this T cell receptor beta chain was detected many times. A TCRbeta library incorporating unique molecular identifiers was prepared. One entry per CDR3 protein, called by TCRdb with MiXCR from the PCR reads. The table records around 250,000 distinct CDR3 sequences, approximately 9.8% of them present only once. This record belongs to a study of T-cell reconstitution after alpha-beta-depleted transplantation in children. The CDR3 totals 19 residues. Unmatched junction bases numbered 14, after V lost 4 bases and J lost 0 bases. Germline V lookup: CDR1 SGHTA, CDR2 FQGTGA. The chain employs TRBV7-3 and TRBJ2-2, with TRBD1 matching over 7 bases. This TCR was sampled from a human donor who donated a stem cell graft to a child with SCID. This specimen was PBMCs from the stem cell graft donor, taken from the stem cell graft. Here the CDR3 reads CASSSKAQGVYANTGELFF. CDR3 nucleotides: TGTGCCAGCAGCTCGAAGGCCCAGGGGGTATACGCGAACACCGGGGAGCTGTTTTTT.